This TCR beta chain was captured by sequencing in a study of CD8 T cells in Susac syndrome. Random-hexamer reverse transcription was applied to about 0.5 to 1 ug RNA. The TCR beta CDR3 was amplified by immunoSEQ multiplex PCR across 54 Vbeta, 13 Jbeta. TCRdb ran MiXCR on the immunoSEQ multiplex PCR reads and lists one entry per CDR3 protein. The table lists about 300,000 distinct CDR3 sequences, 89% of them singletons, with around 0.18% in the top ten. This clonotype was seen a handful of times. From blood CD8+ and CD4+ T cells, the TCR beta chain was sequenced. Patients with stable or active relapsing-remitting disease, all of them treatment-naive, made up the multiple sclerosis controls. FACS enriched CD8+ TEMRA cells, while bulk CD8+ and CD4+ were negatively isolated. The material sequenced was CD8+ T cells from PBMCs. The receptor was isolated from a human donor with multiple sclerosis.

For the CDR3, the DNA is TGTGCCAGCAGCTTGTCGGGGTTGTACCCTTTCGCTGAAGCTTTCTTT. It translates to CASSLSGLYPFAEAFF. V usage is TRBV5-4 and J usage is TRBJ1-1; D is unclear. Trimming removed 1 base from V and 6 bases from J, with 19 bases in between. This CDR3 is built from 16 residues. Germline V gives CDR1 SGHNT, CDR2 YYREEE (reference sequence).